This entry features one TCR beta chain sequence. V shed 6 bases and J 3 bases; nucleotides not matched to a gene: 8. Looked up from germline, CDR1 is SQVTM and CDR2 is ANQGSEA. This CDR3 is built from 13 residues. This entry comes from a study of cytomegalovirus exposure and HLA in healthy donors. Primers for the PCR totalled 60 Vbeta and 13 Jbeta. Sequencing was performed with immunoSEQ multiplex PCR; in TCRdb, only in-frame clones are kept and a portion is missing. This sample has 90,000 to 120,000 clones, with roughly a tenth found just once. The source is a man aged 35 to 55 in good health and CMV-seropositive. The chain employs TRBV29-1 and TRBJ2-7; 7 nucleotides align to TRBD2. Sequenced sample: PBMCs. This CDR3 reads CSVEGGAFYEQYF. For the CDR3, the DNA is TGCAGCGTGGAGGGAGGGGCCTTCTACGAGCAGTACTTC.